This T cell receptor beta chain emerged from a study of identical twins. TCRdb re-called the 5' RACE reads with MiXCR, one entry per CDR3 protein. The data hold nearly 650,000 distinct CDR3 sequences, with 7.1% observed a single time. Losses at the gene ends were 6 bases for V and 4 bases for J; bases not matched to a gene: 8. Looked up from germline, CDR1 is DFQATT and CDR2 is SNEGSKA (reference sequence). CDR3 length equals 13 residues. These data were also reused for a study on yellow fever vaccine responses in identical twins.

The chain uses TRBV20-1 and TRBJ2-5; 7 bases align to TRBD1. The source is a woman aged 18-29 years in good health. Sequenced: PBMCs. The CDR3: CSARRQGGETQYF. The CDR3 DNA sequence: TGCAGTGCGAGACGACAGGGCGGAGAGACCCAGTACTTC.